The sequence of this TCR beta chain was determined in a study of shared clonotypes between healthy human individuals. Germline values: CDR1 MDHEN, CDR2 SYDVKM. The CDR3 extends over 15 amino acids. V was trimmed by 6 bases and J by 12 bases, leaving 26 bases between them. Only in-frame clones appear in the TCRdb table, and some are missing; sequencing was by immunoSEQ multiplex PCR. Here the sample spans about 380,000 clones, just over 95% being singletons. CD8 memory was a combination that joined CD45RO+ cells with CCR7-negative CD45RA+ TemRA cells. The sequence came from a man younger than 40 in good health. J is TRBJ1-2 and V is TRBV28, with a possible D match to TRBD1 (5 bases). The sample was memory CD8+ T cells sorted from blood. The subset was: CD45RO+ cells pooled with CCR7-negative TemRA cells. CDR3 sequence reads: CASSLADSRLSDDTF. In nucleotides, the CDR3 is TGTGCCAGCAGCTTAGCCGACAGCCGTCTGAGTGACGACACCTTC.